Listed here are 11 T cell receptor beta chains from one sample, sequenced in a study of blood T cell repertoires in COVID-19. This table comes from immunoSEQ multiplex PCR, and its TCRdb copy is limited to in-frame clones, with some not included. The sample has more than 40,000 clones; roughly 90% are singletons. Sequencing used peripheral blood. The receptors were sampled from an elderly man with acute or convalescent COVID-19.

Only one count was recorded for this clone. The chain couples TRBV12-3 or TRBV12-4 to TRBJ1-1, with 7 bases lining up with TRBD1. The CDR3 has 13 residues. Losses at the gene ends were 8 bases for V and 4 bases for J; bases not matched to a gene: 7. As DNA, the CDR3 is TGTGCCAGCTCGGTAAGACAGGGCACTGAAGCTTTCTTT. Translation: CASSVRQGTEAFF.

The genes are TRBV3-1 (or the pseudogene TRBV3-2) and TRBJ2-2; no definite D call. V lost 1 base to trimming and J lost 7 bases, with 7 bases between them. Germline CDR1 reads LGHDT; CDR2 reads YNNKEL (reference sequence). The length of the CDR3 is 13 residues. CDR3 in amino acids: CASSQAGLGELFF. As DNA, the CDR3 is TGTGCCAGCAGCCAAGCGGGTCTCGGGGAGCTGTTTTTT.

The rearrangement uses TRBV9 and TRBJ2-3; 8 bases fit TRBD2. There are 13 residues in the CDR3. Trimming at V came to 4 bases and at J to 6 bases, leaving 4 bases not matched to a gene. CDR1 is SGDLS, CDR2 YYNGEE, per germline. CDR3 region: CASSILADDTQYF. The CDR3 nucleotides read TGTGCCAGCAGCATACTAGCGGACGATACGCAGTATTTT.

The rearrangement uses TRBV28 and TRBJ1-6, with 9 bases aligning to TRBD1. The CDR3 contains 15 residues. Germline CDR1 reads MDHEN; CDR2 reads SYDVKM. V trimming: 6 bases; J trimming: 10 bases; junction bases outside the gene matches: 10. Written as DNA, the CDR3 is TGTGCCAGCAGGGTCGACAGGGGGTCGGGGTCACCCCTCCACTTT. Its protein is CASRVDRGSGSPLHF.

This clone appeared once. V and J are TRBV18 and TRBJ1-4; the D gene is possibly TRBD1 (6 bases). The V gene's germline CDR1 is KGHSH and CDR2 LQKENI. Trimming took 1 base from V and 5 from J, leaving 11 bases between them. The CDR3 contains 15 residues. The DNA for the CDR3 is TGTGCCAGCTCACCACAGGCTGGGGGCAATGAAAAACTGTTTTTT. Translated, it gives CASSPQAGGNEKLFF.

V and J are TRBV29-1 and TRBJ1-2; TRBD1 aligns across 10 bases. Germline-derived CDR1 and CDR2 are SQVTM and ANQGSEA. With V trimmed by 6 bases and J by 8 bases, 12 bases remained unmatched. The CDR3 totals 14 residues. This CDR3 is CSVRTGGQGGGYTF. The CDR3 nucleotides are TGCAGCGTACGGACAGGGGGACAGGGAGGCGGCTACACCTTC.

This clone was observed a few times. This chain connects TRBV7-8 to TRBJ1-2; no firm D call. V dropped 0 bases and J dropped 6 bases, with 8 bases sitting between them. Germline values: CDR1 SGHVS, CDR2 FQNEAQ. The CDR3 is 13 residues long. CDR3 in amino acids: CASSLAQEDGYTF. The CDR3 region has the DNA TGTGCCAGCAGCTTAGCTCAGGAGGATGGCTACACCTTC.

The chain links TRBV15 to TRBJ2-7, with 7 bases lining up with TRBD1. Germline CDR1 reads LNHNV; CDR2 reads YYDKDF (reference sequence). Germline trimming cut 0 bases from V and 2 bases from J; bases unmatched to any gene: 4. The CDR3 extends over 15 amino acids. The CDR3 sequence: CATSRERGLTYEQYF. For the CDR3, the DNA is TGTGCCACCAGCAGAGAAAGGGGGCTTACCTACGAGCAGTACTTC.

The chain uses TRBV23-1 and TRBJ1-5, with 7 bases lining up with TRBD1. TRBV23-1 is placed among ORFs of uncertain function. The CDR3 has 19 residues. V lost 3 bases to trimming and J lost 0 bases; unmatched junction nucleotides: 14. The CDR3 sequence: CASSHPDREANHSNQPQHF. The CDR3 DNA reads as TGCGCCAGCAGTCATCCAGACAGGGAGGCCAACCATAGCAATCAGCCCCAGCATTTT.

V usage is TRBV4-2 and J usage is TRBJ1-3, with no clear D. With 6 bases removed from V and 1 base from J, the gap between germline ends came to 10 bases. This CDR3 region has 14 residues. Germline V gene sequence: CDR1 LGHNA, CDR2 YNFKEQ. CDR3 DNA sequence: TGTGCCAGCAGACTAGGGATTTCTGGAAACACCATATATTTT. It codes for CASRLGISGNTIYF.

The V and J genes are TRBV3-1 (or the pseudogene TRBV3-2) and TRBJ1-6; D might be TRBD1 (5 bases). V gave up 4 bases and J gave up 4 bases, with 11 bases separating them. This CDR3 is built from 15 residues. From germline, CDR1 is LGHDT and CDR2 YNNKEL (reference sequence). The CDR3 region is CASSRDSRYNSPLHF. The DNA for the CDR3 is TGTGCCAGCAGCCGCGACAGCCGATATAATTCACCCCTCCACTTT.